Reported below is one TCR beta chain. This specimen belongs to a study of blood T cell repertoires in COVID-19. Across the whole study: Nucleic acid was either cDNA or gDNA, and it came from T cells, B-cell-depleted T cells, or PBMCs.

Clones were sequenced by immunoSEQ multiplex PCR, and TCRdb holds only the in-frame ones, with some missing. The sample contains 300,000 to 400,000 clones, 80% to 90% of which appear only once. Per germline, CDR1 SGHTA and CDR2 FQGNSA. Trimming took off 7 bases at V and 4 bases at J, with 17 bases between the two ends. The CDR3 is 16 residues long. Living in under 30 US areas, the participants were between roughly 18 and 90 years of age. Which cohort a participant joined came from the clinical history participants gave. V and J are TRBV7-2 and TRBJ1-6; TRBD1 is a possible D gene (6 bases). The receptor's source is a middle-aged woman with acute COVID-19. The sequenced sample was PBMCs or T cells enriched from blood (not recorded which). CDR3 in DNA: TGTGCCAGCAACCCCGGCAGGGGACGATATAATTCACCCCTCCACTTT. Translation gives CASNPGRGRYNSPLHF.